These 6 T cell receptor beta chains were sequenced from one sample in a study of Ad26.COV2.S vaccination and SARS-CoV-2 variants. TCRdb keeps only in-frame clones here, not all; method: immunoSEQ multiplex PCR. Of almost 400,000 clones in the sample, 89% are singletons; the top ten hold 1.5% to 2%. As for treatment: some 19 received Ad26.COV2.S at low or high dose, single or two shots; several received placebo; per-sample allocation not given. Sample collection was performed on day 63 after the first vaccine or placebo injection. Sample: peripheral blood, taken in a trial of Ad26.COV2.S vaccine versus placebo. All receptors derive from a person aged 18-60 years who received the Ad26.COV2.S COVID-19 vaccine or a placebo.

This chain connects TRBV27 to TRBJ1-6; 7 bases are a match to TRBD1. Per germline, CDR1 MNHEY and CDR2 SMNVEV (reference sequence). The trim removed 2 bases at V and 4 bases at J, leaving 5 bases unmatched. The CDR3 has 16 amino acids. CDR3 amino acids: CASSLEAGGYNSPLHF. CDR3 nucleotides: TGTGCCAGCAGTTTAGAGGCAGGGGGTTATAATTCACCCCTCCACTTT.

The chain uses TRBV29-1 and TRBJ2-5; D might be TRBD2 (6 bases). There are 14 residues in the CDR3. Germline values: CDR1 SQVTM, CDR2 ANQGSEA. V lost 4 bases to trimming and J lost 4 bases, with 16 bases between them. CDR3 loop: CSVAAGSNGETQYF. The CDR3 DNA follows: TGCAGCGTTGCCGCCGGGAGTAACGGAGAGACCCAGTACTTC.

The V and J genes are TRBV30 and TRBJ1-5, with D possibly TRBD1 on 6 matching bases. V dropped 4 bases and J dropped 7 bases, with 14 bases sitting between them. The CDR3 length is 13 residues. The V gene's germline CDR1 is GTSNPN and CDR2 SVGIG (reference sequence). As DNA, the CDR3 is TGTGCCTGGAATGCCGGGGGCGGACAGCCCCAGCATTTT. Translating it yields CAWNAGGGQPQHF.

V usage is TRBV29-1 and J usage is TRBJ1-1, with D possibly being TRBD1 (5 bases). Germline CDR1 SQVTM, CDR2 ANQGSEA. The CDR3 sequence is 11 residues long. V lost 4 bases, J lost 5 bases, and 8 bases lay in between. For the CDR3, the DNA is TGCAGCGTTGGCCAGGGAACTGAAGCTTTCTTT. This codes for CSVGQGTEAFF.

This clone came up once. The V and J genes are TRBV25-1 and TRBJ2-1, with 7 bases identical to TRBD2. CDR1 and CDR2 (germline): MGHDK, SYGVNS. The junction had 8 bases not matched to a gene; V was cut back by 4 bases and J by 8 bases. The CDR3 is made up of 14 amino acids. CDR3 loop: CASSALAEPDEQFF. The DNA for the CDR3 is TGTGCCAGCAGTGCCCTAGCGGAGCCCGATGAGCAGTTCTTC.

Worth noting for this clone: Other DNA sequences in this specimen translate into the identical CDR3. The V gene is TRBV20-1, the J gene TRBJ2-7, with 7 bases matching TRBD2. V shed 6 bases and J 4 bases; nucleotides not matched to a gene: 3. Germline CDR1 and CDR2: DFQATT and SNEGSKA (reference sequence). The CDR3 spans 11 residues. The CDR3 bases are TGCAGTGCACGAGCGGGATACGAGCAGTACTTC. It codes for CSARAGYEQYF.